This T cell receptor beta chain was captured in a study of cytomegalovirus exposure and HLA in healthy donors. Study-wide findings and caveats: Accurate predictions that matched the HLA-A and HLA-B alleles of most subjects were reportedly made from TCR beta sequences. According to a later analysis, donors in an Asian-associated ancestry cluster reportedly had fewer N-insertions than the roughly 640-donor mean. Among immune exposure information, only CMV serostatus was available. Data from an earlier analysis indicated that most TCR beta V segments were productive either about 90% or about 30% of the time.

PCR amplification relied on 60 Vbeta primers (plus 13 Jbeta primers). Only in-frame clones appear in the TCRdb table, and some are missing; sequencing was by immunoSEQ multiplex PCR. Of 150,000 to 200,000 clones listed, more than 75% are singletons. On this clone itself: The antigen remains undetermined.

In germline, CDR1 is MNHEY, CDR2 SMNVEV (reference sequence). V lost 3 bases, J lost 4 bases, and 12 bases lay in between. The CDR3 is made up of 14 amino acids. The sequence derives from a woman between 18 and 29 years old in good health and CMV-seronegative. V gene TRBV27 combines with J gene TRBJ2-5, with D possibly matching TRBD2 (6 bases). Sequencing used PBMCs. The CDR3 bases are TGTGCCAGCAGTTTTAGGCAGGGAGGAGAGACCCAGTACTTC. Encoded protein: CASSFRQGGETQYF.